Detailed here is one T cell receptor (beta chain). The antigen is undetermined. Primers included in the PCR were 60 Vbeta and 13 Jbeta primers. Clones were sequenced by immunoSEQ multiplex PCR, and TCRdb holds only the in-frame ones, with some missing. Here the sample spans about 200,000 clones, about 82% being singletons. These data come from a study of cytomegalovirus exposure and HLA in healthy donors. Study-wide results and caveats: A previous analysis found most TCR beta V segments productive roughly 87% or roughly 30% of the time.

The sample taken for sequencing was PBMCs. This TCR was recovered from a man under 40 in good health and CMV-seronegative.

CDR3 sequence reads: CASSRGQGGLYSPLHF. DNA of the CDR3: TGTGCCAGTAGTCGAGGACAGGGGGGCCTTTATTCACCCCTCCACTTT. The rearrangement links TRBV19 to TRBJ1-6; TRBD1 agrees at 10 bases. The CDR3 extends over 16 amino acids. Trimming at V came to 5 bases and at J to 8 bases, leaving 9 bases not matched to a gene. Germline V gene lookup returns CDR1 LNHDA and CDR2 SQIVND (reference sequence). The full variable domain, its missing parts supplied by reference TRBV19 and TRBJ1-6, is DGGITQSPKYLFRKEGQNVTLSCEQNLNHDAMYWYRQDPGQGLRLIYYSQIVNDFQKGDIAEGYSVSREKKESFPLTVTSAQKNPTAFYLCASSRGQGGLYSPLHFGNGTRLTVT.